The 14 T cell receptor beta chains presented below share a single source sample, sequenced in a study of beta chain features in type 1 diabetes. Expressed TCRB transcripts were sequenced because the entire RNA isolate underwent reverse transcription. Some clones are missing from TCRdb's copy, which holds only in-frame ones; the method was immunoSEQ multiplex PCR. The sample lists 300,000 to 350,000 clones, approximately 15% occurring once. Sample: central memory CD4+ T cells from blood. The receptors derive from a man younger than 40 in good health.

This clone was detected only a few times. V gene TRBV7-9 combines with J gene TRBJ1-6; TRBD1 is a possible D gene (6 bases). V dropped 5 bases and J dropped 7 bases, with 24 bases sitting between them. CDR3 length: 18 amino acids. The germline V gene encodes CDR1 SEHNR and CDR2 FQNEAQ (reference sequence). CDR3 DNA: TGTGCCAGCAGCCCCATCCCCACAGGGCAGAGGGGCAATTCACCCCTCCACTTT. Translation: CASSPIPTGQRGNSPLHF.

This clone was detected only a few times. Compared with germline, one end of the junction differs, possibly owing to a read error. Other nucleotide sequences in the sample specify the same CDR3. V gene TRBV7-3 combines with J gene TRBJ2-3; D possibly corresponds to TRBD1 (6 bases). CDR3 length: 13 residues. Germline V gene sequence: CDR1 SGHTA, CDR2 FQGTGA. The DNA for the CDR3 is TGTGCCAGCAGCCTAACAGGGCCGGATACGCAGTATTTT. This codes for CASSLTGPDTQYF.

In its sample, this clone was seen a few times. The rearrangement joins TRBV7-8 to TRBJ2-5; a weak D match, TRBD2 (5 bases). CDR1 and CDR2 from the germline V gene are SGHVS and FQNEAQ. The V and J ends lost 1 base and 9 bases respectively, with 15 bases between them. There are 14 residues in the CDR3. This CDR3 is CASSLVLTDGAQYF. In DNA form, the CDR3 reads TGTGCCAGCAGCTTAGTACTCACGGACGGGGCCCAGTACTTC.

The chain uses TRBV2 and TRBJ2-3, with 8 bases matching TRBD2. The CDR3 consists of 16 residues. Germline CDR1 and CDR2: SNHLY and FYNNEI. V lost 6 bases, J lost 6 bases, and 14 bases stayed unmatched. The CDR3 loop reads CASSDPSSGWADTQYF. CDR3 coding DNA: TGTGCCAGCAGCGACCCTTCTAGCGGGTGGGCGGATACGCAGTATTTT.

In this sample, this clone turned up a few times. The chain couples TRBV2 to TRBJ1-6, with D unresolved. Trimming pared 8 bases from V and 9 bases from J, leaving 17 bases between. The CDR3 sequence is 14 residues long. Per germline, CDR1 SNHLY and CDR2 FYNNEI. CDR3 loop: CASGPQTSGSPLHF. CDR3 in DNA: TGTGCCAGCGGCCCCCAGACATCAGGTTCACCCCTCCACTTT.

This clone has only a few counts. The chain is built from TRBV27 and TRBJ2-5; TRBD1 agrees at 10 bases. The CDR3 spans 14 residues. The V gene end was trimmed by 6 bases and the J gene end by 6 bases; junction bases not matched to a gene: 7. The germline CDR1 and CDR2 sequences are MNHEY and SMNVEV (reference sequence). The CDR3, as DNA: TGTGCCAGCAGCCGGGACAGGGGATTTCAGACCCAGTACTTC. Translation: CASSRDRGFQTQYF.

Only a few counts were recorded for this clone. The chain is built from TRBV27 and TRBJ1-1; no definite D call. The CDR3 runs 13 residues. V lost 3 bases and J 3 bases, leaving 8 bases between the germline ends. Germline CDR1 reads MNHEY; CDR2 reads SMNVEV (reference sequence). The CDR3 DNA reads TGTGCCAGCAGTTTTCTGAAAGACACTGAAGCTTTCTTT. Translating it yields CASSFLKDTEAFF.

The chain couples TRBV9 to TRBJ2-4; weak D call: TRBD2 (6 bases). V was clipped by 0 bases and J by 5 bases, with 9 bases between them. The CDR3 has 14 amino acids. Germline CDR1 is SGDLS and CDR2 is YYNGEE. The CDR3 DNA follows: TGTGCCAGCAGCGTAGGAGGCGGGGAAAACATTCAGTACTTC. It yields the protein CASSVGGGENIQYF.

This clone was seen a single time. This sequence joins TRBV7-8 and TRBJ1-5; 9 bases map to TRBD1. The CDR3 extends over 14 amino acids. The junction had 6 bases not matched to a gene; V was cut back by 5 bases and J by 7 bases. CDR1 and CDR2 from the germline V gene are SGHVS and FQNEAQ. CDR3 sequence (DNA): TGTGCCAGCAGCGTAACAGGGGGCCGGCAGCCCCAGCATTTT. This translates into CASSVTGGRQPQHF.

The V and J genes are TRBV9 and TRBJ2-1; the match to TRBD1 covers 10 bases. V lost 4 bases to trimming and J lost 2 bases; unmatched junction nucleotides: 18. The CDR3 covers 20 residues. The germline CDR1 and CDR2 sequences are SGDLS and YYNGEE. The CDR3 DNA sequence: TGTGCCAGCAGCCTGACCGCCGGGCGGGACAGGGGCCCTACCTACAATGAGCAGTTCTTC. Protein sequence: CASSLTAGRDRGPTYNEQFF.

V gene TRBV27 combines with J gene TRBJ2-2; D uncertain. This CDR3 comprises 15 residues. The germline CDR1 and CDR2 sequences are MNHEY and SMNVEV (reference sequence). The ends were cut back, 3 bases at V and 7 bases at J, with 15 bases in the middle. The CDR3 nucleotides read TGTGCCAGCAGTTTGGGTTCGGTCCCGGGCGGGGAGCTGTTTTTT. The encoded protein is CASSLGSVPGGELFF.

V and J are TRBV5-1 and TRBJ1-1, with D unresolved. V was pared by 4 bases and J by 3 bases, with 10 bases between. The CDR3 has 13 residues. Germline V gene lookup returns CDR1 SGHRS and CDR2 YFSETQ. In nucleotides, the CDR3 is TGCGCCAGCAGCGGCCTAGGGTACACTGAAGCTTTCTTT. As protein: CASSGLGYTEAFF.

The chain uses TRBV6-6 and TRBJ2-4; 7 bases fit TRBD1. With V trimmed by 5 bases and J by 5 bases, 6 bases remained unmatched. The V gene's germline CDR1 is MNHNY and CDR2 SVGAGI (reference sequence). The CDR3 spans 14 residues. The CDR3 DNA is TGTGCCAGCAGTCAACAAGGGACAGAAAACATTCAGTACTTC. Its protein is CASSQQGTENIQYF.

This clone was found a few times. The V gene is TRBV7-8, the J gene TRBJ1-5; D not resolved. Germline V CDR1 and CDR2: SGHVS, FQNEAQ. The CDR3 is 13 residues long. The V end lost 3 bases, the J end lost 4 bases, and 7 bases lay between the germline ends. The CDR3: CASSLEFNQPQHF. The CDR3 DNA reads TGTGCCAGCAGCTTGGAGTTTAATCAGCCCCAGCATTTT. The full variable domain, its missing parts supplied by reference TRBV7-8 and TRBJ1-5, is GAGVSQSPRYKVAKRGQDVALRCDPISGHVSLFWYQQALGQGPEFLTYFQNEAQLDKSGLPSDRFFAERPEGSVSTLKIQRTQQEDSAVYLCASSLEFNQPQHFGDGTRLSIL.